The 4 T cell receptor beta chains presented below share a single source sample, sequenced in a study of CD8 T cell repertoires and HIV-1 epitope variants. The protocol was immunoSEQ multiplex PCR, while the TCRdb copy is restricted to in-frame clones and leaves out a portion. The data hold roughly 5,200 clones, with 66% observed a single time. Antigens for these TCRs are unknown. The sample was cultured CD8+ T cells derived from PBMCs. These receptors were obtained from a male donor with HIV.

This clone was detected once. The chain uses TRBV7-3 and TRBJ2-3; 11 bases match TRBD2. The germline V gene encodes CDR1 SGHTA and CDR2 FQGTGA. With 5 bases clipped from V and 5 bases from J, the junction kept 9 bases outside the gene matches. This CDR3 is 16 amino acids long. CDR3 in DNA: TGTGCCAGCAGCGTTTTAGCGGGGGGGCATGGAGATACGCAGTATTTT. Its translation: CASSVLAGGHGDTQYF.

This clone was picked up one time. The chain is built from TRBV7-6 and TRBJ2-1, with D hard to call. This CDR3 comprises 15 residues. The ends were cut back, 4 bases at V and 1 base at J, with 11 bases in the middle. Germline values: CDR1 SGHVS, CDR2 FNYEAQ. CDR3 nucleotides: TGTGCCAGCAGCTCCGATCCTGCATCCTACAATGAGCAGTTCTTC. Residues: CASSSDPASYNEQFF.

J is TRBJ2-3 and V is TRBV14, with D unclear. V lost 4 bases and J lost 2, with 13 bases in between. CDR1 and CDR2 (germline): SGHDN, FVKESK. The CDR3 has 15 residues. The CDR3 here is CASSLVTDYTDTQYF. CDR3 coding DNA: TGTGCCAGCAGCCTCGTGACTGATTACACAGATACGCAGTATTTT.

This rearrangement joins TRBV19 to TRBJ2-5; 7 nucleotides align to TRBD1. CDR3 size: 14 residues. Per germline, CDR1 LNHDA and CDR2 SQIVND (reference sequence). J gave up 0 bases and V 10 bases, and 8 bases lay outside the gene matches. CDR3 in amino acids: CATTGTVDQETQYF. CDR3 nucleotides: TGTGCCACGACGGGGACAGTCGACCAAGAGACCCAGTACTTC.